Listed here are 12 T cell receptor beta chains from one sample, sequenced in a study of blood T cell repertoires in COVID-19. The repertoire was sequenced with immunoSEQ multiplex PCR; TCRdb's copy has only in-frame clones and lacks some. The table shows approximately 110,000 clones, with 70% to 85% occurring only once. Sequencing was carried out using peripheral blood. The receptor source for this set is a human donor with acute or convalescent COVID-19. The donor label of this sample is uncertain.

The chain links TRBV7-3 to TRBJ2-2; 9 nucleotides agree with TRBD2. Looked up from germline, CDR1 is SGHTA and CDR2 is FQGTGA. The ends lost 10 bases at V and 4 bases at J; junction bases unmatched: 7. The CDR3 is 14 residues long. CDR3 nucleotide sequence: TGTGCCACCTCGCTAGCGGGGTTCACCGGGGAGCTGTTTTTT. It encodes CATSLAGFTGELFF.

The rearrangement joins TRBV30 to TRBJ1-1; TRBD1 agrees at 9 bases. This CDR3 is 15 amino acids long. V trimming: 0 bases; J trimming: 6 bases; junction bases outside the gene matches: 8. Germline-derived CDR1 and CDR2 are GTSNPN and SVGIG (reference sequence). The CDR3 DNA reads TGTGCCTGGAGTGTACTAGACAGGGGGTTGGCTGAAGCTTTCTTT. Encoded protein: CAWSVLDRGLAEAFF.

V is TRBV6-4 and J is TRBJ2-2; D gene ambiguous. Between the trimmed V and J ends, which lost 5 bases and 2 bases, there was a span of 9 bases. Germline CDR1 and CDR2: MRHNA and SNTAGT. This CDR3 has 14 residues. Written as DNA, the CDR3 is TGTGCCAGCAGTAGTGAAACTAACACCGGGGAGCTGTTTTTT. It specifies CASSSETNTGELFF.

This clone came up a few times. This chain connects TRBV24-1 to TRBJ2-1, with a tentative D call TRBD2 (6 bases). Germline CDR1 and CDR2: KGHDR and SFDVKD. V lost 7 bases and J 3 bases, leaving 9 bases between the germline ends. The CDR3 runs 13 residues. CDR3 coding DNA: TGTGCCACCAGCGGGGGTGTCTACAATGAGCAGTTCTTC. It codes for CATSGGVYNEQFF.

The chain is built from TRBV7-8 and TRBJ1-3; D is perhaps TRBD1 (5 bases). Trimming cost V 1 base and J 0 bases, with 16 bases left between them. The CDR3 is made up of 18 amino acids. Germline loops: CDR1 SGHVS, CDR2 FQNEAQ. For the CDR3, the DNA is TGTGCCAGCAGCTTAGACGCCTCAGGGCTTTTCTCTGGAAACACCATATATTTT. Its translation: CASSLDASGLFSGNTIYF.

The chain links TRBV20-1 to TRBJ1-1; D is unclear. Germline CDR1 is DFQATT and CDR2 is SNEGSKA (reference sequence). V shed 4 bases and J shed 1 base, with 4 bases lying between them. This CDR3 comprises 11 residues. CDR3: CSATGNTEAFF. In nucleotides, the CDR3 is TGCAGTGCTACCGGGAACACTGAAGCTTTCTTT.

The CDR3 sequence is CASSLGQGSNQPQHF. The CDR3 nucleotides read TGTGCCAGCAGCTTGGGGCAGGGTAGCAATCAGCCCCAGCATTTT. The chain has TRBV5-8 and TRBJ1-5; TRBD1 is a possible D gene (5 bases). Germline assignment: CDR1 SGHTS and CDR2 YDEGEE. V shed 0 bases and J shed 0 bases, with 7 bases lying between them. The CDR3 extends over 15 amino acids.

V is TRBV28 and J is TRBJ2-5, with 8 bases matching TRBD2. This CDR3 region has 15 residues. V shed 9 bases and J 3 bases; nucleotides not matched to a gene: 12. Germline-derived CDR1 and CDR2 are MDHEN and SYDVKM. In DNA form, the CDR3 reads TGTGCCAGTAGTGCCGCGGGGGGACTTAAAGAGACCCAGTACTTC. The encoded protein is CASSAAGGLKETQYF.

This chain joins TRBV11-2 and TRBJ2-1, with TRBD2 matching 8 bases. CDR3 size: 16 residues. CDR1 is SGHAT, CDR2 FQNNGV, per germline. With 3 bases clipped from V and 8 bases from J, the junction kept 12 bases outside the gene matches. CDR3 amino acids: CASSFLIGTRMDEQFF. For the CDR3, the DNA is TGTGCCAGCAGCTTCCTCATTGGGACTAGAATGGATGAGCAGTTCTTC.

The rearrangement uses TRBV24-1 and TRBJ2-1; 12 positions agree with TRBD1. CDR3 size: 16 residues. Germline V gene sequence: CDR1 KGHDR, CDR2 SFDVKD. Trimming cost V 4 bases and J 4 bases; bases outside gene matches: 4. The CDR3 loop is CATSDQGQGAYNEQFF. The CDR3 DNA sequence: TGTGCCACCAGTGACCAGGGACAGGGGGCTTACAATGAGCAGTTCTTC.

The J gene is TRBJ2-5, the V gene TRBV7-8; 9 bases map to TRBD2. V dropped 5 bases and J dropped 1; count of bases not matched to a gene: 2. Germline V gene data show CDR1 as SGHVS and CDR2 as FQNEAQ. There are 14 residues in the CDR3. DNA of the CDR3: TGTGCCAGCAGCGCGACTAGCGGCCAAGAGACCCAGTACTTC. Translating it yields CASSATSGQETQYF. The whole variable domain, remainder taken from reference TRBV7-8 and TRBJ2-5, is GAGVSQSPRYKVAKRGQDVALRCDPISGHVSLFWYQQALGQGPEFLTYFQNEAQLDKSGLPSDRFFAERPEGSVSTLKIQRTQQEDSAVYLCASSATSGQETQYFGPGTRLLVL.

The rearrangement links TRBV5-1 to TRBJ1-6, with TRBD1 identical over 7 bases. This CDR3 has 16 amino acids. J was trimmed by 4 bases and V by 0 bases; bases with no gene match: 4. Per germline, CDR1 SGHRS and CDR2 YFSETQ. DNA for the CDR3: TGCGCCAGCAGCTTGGTGTACAGGGGTTATAATTCACCCCTCCACTTT. Translated: CASSLVYRGYNSPLHF. Filled out from reference TRBV5-1 and TRBJ1-6, the complete variable domain reads KAGVTQTPRYLIKTRGQQVTLSCSPISGHRSVSWYQQTPGQGLQFLFEYFSETQRNKGNFPGRFSGRQFSNSRSEMNVSTLELGDSALYLCASSLVYRGYNSPLHFGNGTRLTVT.